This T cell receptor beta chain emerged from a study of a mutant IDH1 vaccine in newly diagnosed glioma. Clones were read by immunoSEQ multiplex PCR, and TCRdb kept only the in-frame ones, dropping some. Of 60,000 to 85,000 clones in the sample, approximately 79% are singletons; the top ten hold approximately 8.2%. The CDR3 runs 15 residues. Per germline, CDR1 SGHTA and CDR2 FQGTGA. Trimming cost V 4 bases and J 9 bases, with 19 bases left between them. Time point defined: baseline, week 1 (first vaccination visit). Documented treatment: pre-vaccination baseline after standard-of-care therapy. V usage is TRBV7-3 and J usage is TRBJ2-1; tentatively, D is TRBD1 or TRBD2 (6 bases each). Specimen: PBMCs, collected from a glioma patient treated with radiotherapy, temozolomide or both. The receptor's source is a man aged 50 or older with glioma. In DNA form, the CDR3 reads TGTGCCAGCAGCTCTTATGGGGGGCCTAGACGTGAGCAGTTCTTC. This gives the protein CASSSYGGPRREQFF.